This TCR beta chain was sequenced for a study of T cell repertoires in cytomegalovirus infection. Study details: Through public TCR beta signatures, both CMV infection and matching HLA type were indicated.

Remarks on this clonotype: Antigen specificity is unknown. An end of the junction does not agree with germline; a read error may underlie this.

A single record per CDR3 protein comes from TCRdb applying MiXCR to the reads. This sample carries some 940,000 distinct CDR3 sequences, under 40% of them seen once, and the ten largest clones take around an eighth. The CDR3 has 15 amino acids. Looked up from germline, CDR1 is SGHDN and CDR2 is FVKESK. The sequencing here drew on cultured CD8+ T cells from PBMCs, taken from culture after CMV antigen stimulation. The TCR sequence derives from a human donor in good health (CMV status not recorded). Some clones in this sample may be carry-over from other donors' samples. This sequence joins TRBV14 and TRBJ2-3; no clear D. CDR3 protein: CVSSQVWGNTDTQYF. For the CDR3, the DNA is TGTGTCAGCAGTCAAGTCTGGGGAAACACAGATACGCAGTATTTT.